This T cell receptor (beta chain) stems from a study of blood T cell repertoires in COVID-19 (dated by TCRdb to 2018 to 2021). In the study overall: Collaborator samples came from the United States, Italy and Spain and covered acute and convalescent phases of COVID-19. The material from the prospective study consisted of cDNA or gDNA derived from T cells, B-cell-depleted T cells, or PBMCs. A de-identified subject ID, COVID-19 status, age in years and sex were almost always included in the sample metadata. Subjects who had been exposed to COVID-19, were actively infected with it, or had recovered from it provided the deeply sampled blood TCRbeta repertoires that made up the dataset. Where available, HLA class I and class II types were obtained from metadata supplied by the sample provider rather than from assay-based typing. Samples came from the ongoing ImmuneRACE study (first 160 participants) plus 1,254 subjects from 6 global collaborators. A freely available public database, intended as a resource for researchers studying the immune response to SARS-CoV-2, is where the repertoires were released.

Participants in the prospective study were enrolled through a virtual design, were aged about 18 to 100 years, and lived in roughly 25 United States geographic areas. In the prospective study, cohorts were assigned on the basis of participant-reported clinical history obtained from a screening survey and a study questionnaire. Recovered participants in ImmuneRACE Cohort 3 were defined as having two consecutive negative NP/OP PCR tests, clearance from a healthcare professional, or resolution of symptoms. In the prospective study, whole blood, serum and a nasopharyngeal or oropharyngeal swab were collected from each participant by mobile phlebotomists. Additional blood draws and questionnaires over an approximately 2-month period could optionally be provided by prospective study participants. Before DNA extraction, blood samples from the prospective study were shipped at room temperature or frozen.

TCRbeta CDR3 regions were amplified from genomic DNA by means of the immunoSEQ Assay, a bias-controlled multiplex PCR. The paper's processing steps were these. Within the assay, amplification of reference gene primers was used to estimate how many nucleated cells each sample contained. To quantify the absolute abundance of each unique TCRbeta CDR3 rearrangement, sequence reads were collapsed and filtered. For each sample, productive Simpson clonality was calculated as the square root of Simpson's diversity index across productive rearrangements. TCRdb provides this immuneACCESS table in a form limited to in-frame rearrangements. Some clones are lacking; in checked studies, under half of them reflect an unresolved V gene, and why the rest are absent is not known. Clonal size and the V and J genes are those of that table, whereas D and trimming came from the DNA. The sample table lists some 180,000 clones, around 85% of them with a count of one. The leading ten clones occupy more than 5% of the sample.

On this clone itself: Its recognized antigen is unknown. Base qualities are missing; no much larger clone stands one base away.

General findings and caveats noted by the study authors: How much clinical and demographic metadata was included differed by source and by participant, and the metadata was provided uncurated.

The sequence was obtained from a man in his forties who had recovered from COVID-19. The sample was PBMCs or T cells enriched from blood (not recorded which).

The CDR3 in this case is CASVGASYEQYF. The DNA sequence is as follows: TGTGCCAGCGTAGGGGCTTCCTACGAGCAGTACTTC. Here the chain combines TRBV2 and TRBJ2-7; the D gene is possibly TRBD1, with 5 bases matching. The junction carries 9 bases between V and J, which are trimmed by 8 bases and 1 base respectively. From the germline V gene, CDR1 is SNHLY and CDR2 is FYNNEI. The CDR3, cysteine through phenylalanine, is 12 amino acids long. Only the CDR3 part of the read is kept: 36 bases, read in frame from the first base.